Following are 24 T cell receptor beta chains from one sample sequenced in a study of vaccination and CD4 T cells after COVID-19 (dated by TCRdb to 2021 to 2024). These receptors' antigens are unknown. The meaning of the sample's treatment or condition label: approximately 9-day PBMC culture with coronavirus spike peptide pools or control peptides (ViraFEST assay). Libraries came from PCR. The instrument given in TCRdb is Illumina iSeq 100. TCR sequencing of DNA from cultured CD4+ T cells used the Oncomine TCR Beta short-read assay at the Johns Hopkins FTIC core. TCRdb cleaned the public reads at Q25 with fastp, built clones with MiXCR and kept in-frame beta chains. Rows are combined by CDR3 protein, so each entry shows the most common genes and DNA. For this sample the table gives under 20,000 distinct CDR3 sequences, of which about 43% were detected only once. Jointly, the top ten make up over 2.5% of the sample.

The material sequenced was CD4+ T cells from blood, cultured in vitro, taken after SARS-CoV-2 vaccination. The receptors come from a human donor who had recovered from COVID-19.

The CDR3 DNA is TGCAGTGTAAACAGGGGAAGCGGAGAGACCCAGTACTTC. It translates to CSVNRGSGETQYF. V and J are TRBV20-1 and TRBJ2-5; 7 bases agree with TRBD1. V was clipped by 7 bases and J by 4 bases; unmatched bases: 9. The CDR3 has 13 residues. From germline, CDR1 is DFQATT and CDR2 SNEGSKA (reference sequence).

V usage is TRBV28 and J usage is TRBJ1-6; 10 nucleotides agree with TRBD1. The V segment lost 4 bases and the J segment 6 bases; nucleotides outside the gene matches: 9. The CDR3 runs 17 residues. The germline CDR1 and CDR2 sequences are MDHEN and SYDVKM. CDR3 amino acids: CASSSPTGGWRNSPLHF. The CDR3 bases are TGTGCCAGCAGTTCCCCGACAGGGGGCTGGCGTAATTCACCCCTCCACTTT.

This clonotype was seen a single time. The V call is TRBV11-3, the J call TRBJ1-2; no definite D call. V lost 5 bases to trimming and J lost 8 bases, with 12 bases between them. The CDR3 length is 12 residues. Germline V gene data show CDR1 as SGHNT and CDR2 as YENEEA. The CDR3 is CASSTVKEGYTF. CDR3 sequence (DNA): TGTGCCAGCAGCACGGTTAAAGAGGGCTACACCTTC.

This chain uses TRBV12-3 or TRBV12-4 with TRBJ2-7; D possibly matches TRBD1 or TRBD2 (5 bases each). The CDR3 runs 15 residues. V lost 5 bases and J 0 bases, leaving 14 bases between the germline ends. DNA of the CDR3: TGTGCCAGCAGTCGAGGGGTTTCGAGCTCCTACGAGCAGTACTTC. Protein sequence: CASSRGVSSSYEQYF.

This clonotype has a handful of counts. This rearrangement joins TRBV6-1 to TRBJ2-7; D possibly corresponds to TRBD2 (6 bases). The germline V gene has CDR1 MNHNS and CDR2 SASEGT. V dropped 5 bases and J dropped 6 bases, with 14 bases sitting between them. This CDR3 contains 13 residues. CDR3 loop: CASSPPAGGEQYF. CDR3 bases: TGTGCCAGCAGTCCCCCCGCCGGGGGCGAGCAGTACTTC.

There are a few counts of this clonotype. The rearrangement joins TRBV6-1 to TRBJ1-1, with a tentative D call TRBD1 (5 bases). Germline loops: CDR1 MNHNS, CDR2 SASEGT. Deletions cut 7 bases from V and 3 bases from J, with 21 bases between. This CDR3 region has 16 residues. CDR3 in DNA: TGTGCCAGCACCACTGAAAAGGGGAGGTTGTACACTGAAGCTTTCTTT. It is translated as CASTTEKGRLYTEAFF.

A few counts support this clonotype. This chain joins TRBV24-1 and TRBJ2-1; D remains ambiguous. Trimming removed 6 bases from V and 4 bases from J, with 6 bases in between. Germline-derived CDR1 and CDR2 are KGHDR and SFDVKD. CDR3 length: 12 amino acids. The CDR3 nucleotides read TGTGCCACCAGTCACGGGTACAATGAGCAGTTCTTC. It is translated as CATSHGYNEQFF.

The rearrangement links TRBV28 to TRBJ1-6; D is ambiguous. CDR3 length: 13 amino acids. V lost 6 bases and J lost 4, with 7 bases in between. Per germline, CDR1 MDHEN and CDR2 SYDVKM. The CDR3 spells CASRVQYNSPLHF. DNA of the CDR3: TGTGCCAGCAGGGTGCAGTATAATTCACCCCTCCACTTT.

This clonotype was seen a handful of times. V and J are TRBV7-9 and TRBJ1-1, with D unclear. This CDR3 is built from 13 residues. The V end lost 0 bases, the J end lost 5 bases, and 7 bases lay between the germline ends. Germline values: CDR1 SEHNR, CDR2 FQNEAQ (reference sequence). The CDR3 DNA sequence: TGTGCCAGCAGCTTAGCCTCAGTGACTGAAGCTTTCTTT. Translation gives CASSLASVTEAFF.

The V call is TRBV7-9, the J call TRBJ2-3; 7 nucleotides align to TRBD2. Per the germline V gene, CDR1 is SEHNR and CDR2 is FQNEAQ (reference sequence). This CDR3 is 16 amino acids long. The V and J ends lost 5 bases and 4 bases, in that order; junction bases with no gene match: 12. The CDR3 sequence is CASSPPEGGRPDTQYF. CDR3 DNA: TGTGCCAGCAGCCCACCTGAAGGCGGGAGACCAGATACGCAGTATTTT.

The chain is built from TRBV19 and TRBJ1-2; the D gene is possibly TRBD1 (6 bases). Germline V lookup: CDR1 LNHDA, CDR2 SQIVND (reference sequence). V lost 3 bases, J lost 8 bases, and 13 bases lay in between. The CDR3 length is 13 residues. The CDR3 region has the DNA TGTGCCAGTAGTATTGGTGAGGGGGACGGCTACACCTTC. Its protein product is CASSIGEGDGYTF.

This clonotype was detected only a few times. As DNA, the CDR3 is TGTGCCAGCCGGACAGACCTTTCGTGGGAGCAGTACTTC. The encoded protein is CASRTDLSWEQYF. The chain joins TRBV6-4 to TRBJ2-7; a possible D gene is TRBD1 (6 bases). Germline loops: CDR1 MRHNA, CDR2 SNTAGT. Trimming took off 8 bases at V and 7 bases at J, with 18 bases between the two ends. This CDR3 contains 13 residues.

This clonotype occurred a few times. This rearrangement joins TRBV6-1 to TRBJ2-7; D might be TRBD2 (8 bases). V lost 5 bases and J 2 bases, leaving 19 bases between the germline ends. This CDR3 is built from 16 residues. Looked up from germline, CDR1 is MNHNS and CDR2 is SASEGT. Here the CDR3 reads CASSPAGGQFTYEQYF. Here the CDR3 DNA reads TGTGCCAGCAGTCCCGCGGGGGGACAGTTCACCTACGAGCAGTACTTC.

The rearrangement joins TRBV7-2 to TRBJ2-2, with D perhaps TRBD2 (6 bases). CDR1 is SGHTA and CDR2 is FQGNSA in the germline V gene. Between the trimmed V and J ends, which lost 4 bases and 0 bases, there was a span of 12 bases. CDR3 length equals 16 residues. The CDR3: CASSSLAQANTGELFF. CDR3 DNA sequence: TGTGCCAGCAGCTCCCTAGCGCAAGCGAACACCGGGGAGCTGTTTTTT.

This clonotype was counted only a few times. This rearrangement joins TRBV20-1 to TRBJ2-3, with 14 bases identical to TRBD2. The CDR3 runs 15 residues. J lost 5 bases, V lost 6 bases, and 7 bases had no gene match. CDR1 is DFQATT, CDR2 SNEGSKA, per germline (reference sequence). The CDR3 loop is CSAPRLAGGEDTQYF. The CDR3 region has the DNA TGCAGTGCACCTAGACTAGCGGGAGGGGAAGATACGCAGTATTTT.

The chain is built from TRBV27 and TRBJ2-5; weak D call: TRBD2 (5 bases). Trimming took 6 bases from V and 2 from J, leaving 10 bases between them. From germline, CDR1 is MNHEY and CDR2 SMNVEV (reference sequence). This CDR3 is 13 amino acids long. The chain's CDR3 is CASSRGYQETQYF. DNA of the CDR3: TGTGCCAGCAGCCGGGGTTATCAAGAGACCCAGTACTTC.

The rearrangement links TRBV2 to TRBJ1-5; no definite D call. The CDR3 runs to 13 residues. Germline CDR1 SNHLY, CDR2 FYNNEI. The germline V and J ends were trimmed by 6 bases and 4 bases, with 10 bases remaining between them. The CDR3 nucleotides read TGTGCCAGCAGGAACGAGATTAATCAGCCCCAGCATTTT. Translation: CASRNEINQPQHF.

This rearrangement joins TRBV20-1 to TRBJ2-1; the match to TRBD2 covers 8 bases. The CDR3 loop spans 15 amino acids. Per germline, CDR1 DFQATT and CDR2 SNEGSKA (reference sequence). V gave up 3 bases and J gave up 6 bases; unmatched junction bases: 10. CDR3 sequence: CSASISAGGLNEQFF. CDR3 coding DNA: TGCAGTGCTAGTATCTCTGCGGGGGGCCTCAATGAGCAGTTCTTC.

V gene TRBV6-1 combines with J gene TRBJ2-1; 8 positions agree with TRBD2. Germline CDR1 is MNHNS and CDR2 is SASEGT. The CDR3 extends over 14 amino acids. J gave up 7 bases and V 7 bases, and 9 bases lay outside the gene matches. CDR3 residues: CASTKSGGVNEQFF. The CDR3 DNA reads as TGTGCCAGCACCAAGAGCGGGGGAGTGAATGAGCAGTTCTTC.

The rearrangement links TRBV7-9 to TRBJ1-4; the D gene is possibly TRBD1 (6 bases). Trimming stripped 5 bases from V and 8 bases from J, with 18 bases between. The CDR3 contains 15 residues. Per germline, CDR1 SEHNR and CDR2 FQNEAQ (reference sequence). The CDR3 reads CASSLMAGESEKLFF. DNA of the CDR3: TGTGCCAGCAGCCTCATGGCAGGGGAGAGCGAAAAACTGTTTTTT.

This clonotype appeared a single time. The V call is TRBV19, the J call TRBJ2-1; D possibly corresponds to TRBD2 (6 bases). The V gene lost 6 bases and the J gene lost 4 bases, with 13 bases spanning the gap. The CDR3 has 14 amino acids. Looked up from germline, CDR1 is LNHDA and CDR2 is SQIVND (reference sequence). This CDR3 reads CASRTGLDYNEQFF. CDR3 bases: TGTGCCAGTAGGACGGGACTCGATTACAATGAGCAGTTCTTC.

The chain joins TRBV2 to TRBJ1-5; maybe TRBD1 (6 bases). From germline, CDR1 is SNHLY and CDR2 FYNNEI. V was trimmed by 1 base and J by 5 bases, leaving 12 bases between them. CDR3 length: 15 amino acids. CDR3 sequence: CASSEGRPGDQPQHF. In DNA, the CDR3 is TGTGCCAGCAGTGAAGGAAGGCCAGGGGATCAGCCCCAGCATTTT.

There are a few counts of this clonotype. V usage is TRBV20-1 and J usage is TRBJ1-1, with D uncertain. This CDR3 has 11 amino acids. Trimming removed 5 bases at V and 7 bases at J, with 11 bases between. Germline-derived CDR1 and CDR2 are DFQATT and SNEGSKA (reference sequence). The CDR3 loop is CSADTWDEAFF. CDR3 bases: TGCAGTGCTGATACATGGGATGAAGCTTTCTTT.

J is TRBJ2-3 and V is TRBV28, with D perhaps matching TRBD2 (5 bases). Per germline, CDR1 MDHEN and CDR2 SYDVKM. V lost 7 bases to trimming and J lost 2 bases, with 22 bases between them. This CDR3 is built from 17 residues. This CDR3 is CASNPRPGRAPTDTQYF. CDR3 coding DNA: TGTGCCAGCAACCCTCGGCCTGGGCGGGCCCCCACAGATACGCAGTATTTT.